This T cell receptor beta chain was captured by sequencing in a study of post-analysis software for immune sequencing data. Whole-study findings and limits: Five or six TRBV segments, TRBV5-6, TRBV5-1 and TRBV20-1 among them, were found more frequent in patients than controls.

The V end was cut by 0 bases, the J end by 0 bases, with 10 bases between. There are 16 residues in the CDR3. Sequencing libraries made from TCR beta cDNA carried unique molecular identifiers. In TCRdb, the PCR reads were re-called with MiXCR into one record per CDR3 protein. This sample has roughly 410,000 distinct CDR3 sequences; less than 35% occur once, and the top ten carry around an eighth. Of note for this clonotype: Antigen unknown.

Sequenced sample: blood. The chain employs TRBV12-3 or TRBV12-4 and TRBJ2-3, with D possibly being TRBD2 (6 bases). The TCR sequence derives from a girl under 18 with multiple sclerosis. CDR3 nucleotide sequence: TGTGCCAGCAGTTTAGCGCTAGCGTTGAGCACAGATACGCAGTATTTT. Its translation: CASSLALALSTDTQYF.